The T cell receptor beta chain described here comes from a study of regulatory T cells in long-lasting Graves disease. Findings and caveats of the study: A greater number of public clonotypes (roughly 2,700) was shared by persistent patients than by new patients (about 890). The study found TRBV28, TRBJ1-2 and TRBJ2-5 favored in persistent disease.

The sample's time point: persistent/refractory GD, antithyroid drugs over 5 years with positive TRAb. RNA from PBMCs was the source of the TCR library. This clonotype was observed once. Its antigen remains unidentified. Construction of TCR beta libraries relied on iRepertoire HTBI primers and on Arm-PCR targeting CDR3 regions. TCRdb used MiXCR to reprocess the multiplex PCR reads, holding one entry per CDR3 protein. The table records 360,000 or so distinct CDR3 sequences, roughly 25% of them present only once. The CDR3 is 14 amino acids. The trim removed 4 bases at V and 5 bases at J, leaving 5 bases unmatched. Germline CDR1 reads LGHDT; CDR2 reads YNNKEL (reference sequence).

The input for sequencing was peripheral blood mononuclear cells (PBMCs), taken when the disease was refractory, from a patient treated with antithyroid drugs. The receptor comes from a woman between 40 and 55 years old with Graves disease. This chain connects TRBV3-1 to TRBJ2-5; 9 bases are a match to TRBD2. The CDR3 loop reads CASSLLAGYETQYF. In DNA, the CDR3 is TGTGCCAGCAGCCTGCTAGCGGGATATGAGACCCAGTACTTC.